These T cell receptor beta chains were read from a single sample in a study of response to subunit inactivated influenza vaccine. TCRdb re-derived calls from the RT-PCR reads in MiXCR, one entry per CDR3 protein. The sample has 300,000 to 350,000 distinct CDR3 sequences; around a fifth are singletons. This specimen was PBMCs from blood, taken approximately 22 months after vaccination. These receptors were taken from a man aged 50 to 69 who received an inactivated influenza vaccine. CDR3s include the opening cysteine and the closing phenylalanine or tryptophan.

TRBV7-2,TRBJ1-5,CASSRDSLLGPQHF
TRBV5-1,TRBJ1-6,CASKRREDNSPLHF
TRBV20-1,TRBJ2-1,CSARGLNGGQFF
TRBV9,TRBJ2-1,CASSVAPTGGHEQFF
TRBV4-3,TRBJ1-1,CASSQELRLYTEAFF
TRBV7-9,TRBJ1-6,CASSLDPRKPLHF
TRBV6-2/TRBV6-3,TRBJ2-3,CASSPTGRTPGQDTQYF
TRBV7-8,TRBJ2-1,CASSTPPGQGAYNEQFF
TRBV20-1,TRBJ2-7,CSARDVQSFVYEQYF
TRBV6-1,TRBJ1-1,CATLSLGQGLNTEAFF
TRBV6-1,TRBJ1-4,CASGLLGATNEKLFF
TRBV5-1,TRBJ2-7,CASSALGASYEQYF
TRBV6-1,TRBJ1-1,CASRSPPGRRNTEAFF
TRBV12-3/TRBV12-4,TRBJ1-3,CASSSHPNTIYF
TRBV12-3/TRBV12-4,TRBJ2-7,CASSLTSGYYEQYF
TRBV27,TRBJ2-2,CASRAGANTGELFF
TRBV7-2,TRBJ1-2,CASSLEGFEDYGYTF
TRBV5-1,TRBJ2-7,CASSSLAGGPSRVYEQYF
TRBV5-1,TRBJ2-2,CASSLSANTGELFF
TRBV21-1,TRBJ2-7,CASRKSGGAGDEQYF
TRBV6-4,TRBJ2-7,CASPDEPPSYEQYF
TRBV5-1,TRBJ1-6,CASSWDSNSPLHF
TRBV6-1,TRBJ1-1,CASSERTENTEAFF
TRBV12-3/TRBV12-4,TRBJ1-2,CASSTGQTIYGYTF
TRBV20-1,TRBJ2-7,CSTSFLRTRAYEQYF
TRBV5-6,TRBJ1-2,CASSLRQLTVYGYTF
TRBV27,TRBJ1-6,CASSFLGDHNSPLHF
TRBV7-6,TRBJ1-4,CASGEDRGEKLFF
TRBV11-2,TRBJ2-7,CASSIEIQGNHEQYF
TRBV10-3,TRBJ1-1,CAISADPGGTEAFF
TRBV21-1,TRBJ2-1,CASSKVGIASSSYNEQFF
TRBV28,TRBJ2-7,CASSTVGGPSYEQYF
TRBV15,TRBJ2-3,CATSRDRGTTSTDTQYF
TRBV20-1,TRBJ2-5,CSARTPGQGLKTQYF
TRBV5-1,TRBJ1-4,CASSLGQNRDREKLFF
TRBV5-6,TRBJ1-4,CASSLGQGFSTNEKLFF
TRBV27,TRBJ1-1,CASSPHRGGNTEAFF
TRBV7-9,TRBJ1-1,CASRSGRVTEAFF
TRBV20-1,TRBJ1-5,CSAPKQGRRDGSNQPQHF
TRBV12-3/TRBV12-4,TRBJ1-1,CASSLRGGRTEAFF
TRBV5-1,TRBJ2-1,CASTPLARGAYNEQFF
TRBV7-9,TRBJ2-1,CASSFERAGFGHPFF
TRBV2,TRBJ1-5,CASSRLGGVQPQHF
TRBV6-6,TRBJ2-1,CASSTSASEQFF
TRBV12-3/TRBV12-4,TRBJ1-4,CASTLGQGAKKLFF
TRBV18,TRBJ1-2,CASSRRQQLYGYTF
TRBV7-2,TRBJ1-1,CASSLGRMAFF
TRBV27,TRBJ1-1,CASSLGGRTEAFF
TRBV3-1,TRBJ2-1,CASSRGGGRSYNEQFF
TRBV24-1,TRBJ2-1,CATSGDASSYNEQFF
TRBV5-4,TRBJ1-5,CASSLMGAGQPQHF
TRBV4-3,TRBJ2-7,CASSQEPGGFEQYF
TRBV18,TRBJ1-1,CASSPQGVNTEAFF
TRBV29-1,TRBJ2-3,CSVERIFRASESMGPDTQYF
TRBV28,TRBJ1-5,CASRGGRLTQPQHF
TRBV30,TRBJ1-1,CAWSVDQEAFF
TRBV7-2,TRBJ1-1,CATRGGGNTEAFF
TRBV10-2,TRBJ1-1,CASLQGVKAFF
TRBV9,TRBJ1-2,CASSATGTYGYTF